The 19 T cell receptor beta chains below all came from one sample that was sequenced in a study of cytomegalovirus exposure and HLA in healthy donors. PCR primers comprised 60 Vbeta and 13 Jbeta primers. The table came from immunoSEQ multiplex PCR; TCRdb's copy has only in-frame clones and leaves some out. Of some 140,000 clones listed, 79% are singletons. Sequencing used PBMCs. These receptors came from a female donor in good health and CMV-seronegative.

The chain uses TRBV2 and TRBJ2-2; tentative D call: TRBD2 (5 bases). V was clipped by 6 bases and J by 5 bases, with 7 bases between them. The germline CDR1 and CDR2 sequences are SNHLY and FYNNEI. This CDR3 is built from 12 residues. The CDR3 sequence is CASSPGTGELFF. CDR3 DNA sequence: TGTGCCAGCAGCCCGGGGACCGGGGAGCTGTTTTTT.

The rearrangement joins TRBV21-1 to TRBJ1-1; TRBD1 was called by the table and not checked on the DNA. TRBV21-1 is listed as a pseudogene. This CDR3 spans 15 amino acids. The CDR3 is CASSKGARPNTEAFF. Written as DNA, the CDR3 is TGTGCCAGCAGCAAAGGGGCTCGGCCAAACACTGAAGCTTTCTTT.

This chain uses TRBV6-1 with TRBJ2-5; D unresolved. CDR1 and CDR2 from the germline V gene are MNHNS and SASEGT. The CDR3 length is 16 residues. Trimming left V 0 bases short and J 2 bases short, with 13 bases between. CDR3 nucleotide sequence: TGTGCCAGCAGTGAAGCAGGTGGTGGAGTACAAGAGACCCAGTACTTC. It translates to CASSEAGGGVQETQYF.

The V call is TRBV9, the J call TRBJ2-1, with TRBD2 matching over 11 bases. The CDR3 loop spans 15 amino acids. Trimming removed 3 bases from V and 6 bases from J; junction bases left unmatched: 5. The germline V gene has CDR1 SGDLS and CDR2 YYNGEE. CDR3 protein: CASSETSGVVNEQFF. In DNA, the CDR3 is TGTGCCAGCAGCGAGACTAGCGGGGTGGTCAATGAGCAGTTCTTC.

This rearrangement joins TRBV2 to TRBJ1-3, with 9 bases aligning to TRBD1. The J segment lost 1 base and the V segment lost 10 bases, leaving 11 bases of the junction unmatched. Per the germline V gene, CDR1 is SNHLY and CDR2 is FYNNEI. The CDR3 contains 16 residues. Written as DNA, the CDR3 is TGTGCCACCAGAGTCGAACAGGGGGCTTCTGGAAACACCATATATTTT. Translating gives CATRVEQGASGNTIYF. The variable domain in full, with the rest retrieved from reference TRBV2 and TRBJ1-3, is EPEVTQTPSHQVTQMGQEVILRCVPISNHLYFYWYRQILGQKVEFLVSFYNNEISEKSEIFDDQFSVERPDGSNFTLKIRSTKLEDSAMYFCATRVEQGASGNTIYFGEGSWLTVV.

The genes are TRBV7-9 and TRBJ2-3; tentative D call: TRBD2 (6 bases). V gave up 5 bases and J gave up 2 bases, with 17 bases separating them. The CDR3 totals 16 residues. Germline values: CDR1 SEHNR, CDR2 FQNEAQ (reference sequence). Written as DNA, the CDR3 is TGTGCCAGCAGCACCGCGGGACCTCAGGCCACAGATACGCAGTATTTT. Its translation is CASSTAGPQATDTQYF.

J is TRBJ2-2 and V is TRBV7-9; D is possibly TRBD1 (5 bases). Germline CDR1 and CDR2: SEHNR and FQNEAQ (reference sequence). The ends were cut back, 1 base at V and 0 bases at J, with 12 bases in the middle. CDR3 length: 17 amino acids. Here the CDR3 reads CASSLGRGEANTGELFF. The CDR3, as DNA: TGTGCCAGCAGCTTAGGTAGGGGCGAGGCGAACACCGGGGAGCTGTTTTTT.

In the case of this clone: The same CDR3 is also encoded by other DNA sequences in this sample. This rearrangement joins TRBV29-1 to TRBJ1-1, with no clear D. Between the trimmed V and J ends, which lost 4 bases and 4 bases, there was a span of 10 bases. Germline values: CDR1 SQVTM, CDR2 ANQGSEA. The CDR3 has 12 amino acids. Here the CDR3 reads CSVGREGTEAFF. The CDR3 coding sequence is TGCAGCGTTGGGAGAGAGGGCACTGAAGCTTTCTTT.

The gene calls are TRBV25-1 and TRBJ2-3, with D maybe TRBD1 (6 bases). Germline V CDR1 and CDR2: MGHDK, SYGVNS. V shed 5 bases and J shed 4 bases, with 10 bases lying between them. This CDR3 contains 13 residues. The CDR3 DNA reads as TGTGCCAGCAGTCTTCCAGGGGCAGATACGCAGTATTTT. Amino acids: CASSLPGADTQYF.

This chain uses TRBV7-6 with TRBJ2-5; TRBD2 agrees at 9 bases. Germline CDR1 SGHVS, CDR2 FNYEAQ. The CDR3 has 16 amino acids. Trimming cost V 3 bases and J 1 base; bases outside gene matches: 6. CDR3 loop: CASSFGLAGSQETQYF. DNA for the CDR3: TGTGCCAGCAGCTTCGGGCTAGCGGGGAGCCAAGAGACCCAGTACTTC.

The V call is TRBV30, the J call TRBJ2-5; D might be TRBD1 (5 bases). Per germline, CDR1 GTSNPN and CDR2 SVGIG (reference sequence). This CDR3 comprises 15 residues. V lost 0 bases to trimming and J lost 0 bases, with 11 bases between them. DNA of the CDR3: TGTGCCTGGAGTGTACGATCAGGGTACCAAGAGACCCAGTACTTC. Protein sequence: CAWSVRSGYQETQYF.

The V and J genes are TRBV27 and TRBJ2-4, with TRBD2 identical over 8 bases. In germline, CDR1 is MNHEY, CDR2 SMNVEV (reference sequence). CDR3 length: 17 residues. The V segment lost 2 bases and the J segment 1 base; nucleotides outside the gene matches: 7. The CDR3 spells CASSLRGGGVAKNIQYF. DNA of the CDR3: TGTGCCAGCAGTTTACGGGGGGGCGGGGTGGCCAAAAACATTCAGTACTTC.

The chain uses TRBV7-9 and TRBJ1-4; no reliable D call. CDR3 length: 13 residues. CDR1 SEHNR and CDR2 FQNEAQ come from the germline V gene (reference sequence). V was cut by 5 bases and J by 8 bases, with 12 bases left in between. In nucleotides, the CDR3 is TGTGCCAGCAGCCAGGAAAATACCGAAAAACTGTTTTTT. Translated, it gives CASSQENTEKLFF. Using reference TRBV7-9 and TRBJ1-4 for the parts outside the CDR3, the full variable domain is DTGVSQNPRHKITKRGQNVTFRCDPISEHNRLYWYRQTLGQGPEFLTYFQNEAQLEKSRLLSDRFSAERPKGSFSTLEIQRTEQGDSAMYLCASSQENTEKLFFGSGTQLSVL.

The chain couples TRBV25-1 to TRBJ1-1; 8 bases map to TRBD1. CDR1 is MGHDK, CDR2 SYGVNS, per germline. J lost 0 bases, V lost 7 bases, and 4 bases had no gene match. This CDR3 is built from 14 residues. The CDR3 protein is CASTRTGLNTEAFF. CDR3 coding DNA: TGTGCCAGCACCCGGACAGGGTTGAACACTGAAGCTTTCTTT.

This clone was recorded a few times. The chain joins TRBV5-5 to TRBJ2-1; TRBD1 matches at 10 bases. The germline V gene encodes CDR1 SGHKS and CDR2 YYEKEE (reference sequence). This CDR3 spans 16 amino acids. After removal of 4 bases from V and 7 bases from J, the junction contained 11 bases not matched to a gene. CDR3 sequence reads: CASSHIPGQGMNEQFF. The CDR3 nucleotides read TGTGCCAGCAGCCACATCCCGGGACAGGGGATGAATGAGCAGTTCTTC.

The genes are TRBV11-2 and TRBJ1-2, with 8 bases matching TRBD1. V was clipped by 6 bases and J by 5 bases; unmatched bases: 11. CDR1 and CDR2 (germline): SGHAT, FQNNGV. The CDR3 is 15 amino acids. The CDR3: CASSSTRHRGYGYTF. DNA for the CDR3: TGTGCCAGCAGTTCCACGCGTCACAGGGGGTATGGCTACACCTTC.

The chain employs TRBV2 and TRBJ2-5; 11 nucleotides align to TRBD2. This CDR3 is 15 amino acids long. Trimming took 6 bases from V and 3 from J; bases not matched to a gene: 6. The germline gives CDR1 SNHLY, CDR2 FYNNEI. The CDR3 DNA reads as TGTGCCAGCAGCTTTTCGGGACTAGCGGAAGAGACCCAGTACTTC. Translating gives CASSFSGLAEETQYF.

The chain carries TRBV23-1 and TRBJ2-3; D not resolved. TRBV23-1 is designated an ORF whose function remains uncertain. The CDR3 has 15 residues. Trimming removed 0 bases from V and 2 bases from J, with 9 bases in between. The DNA of the CDR3 is TGCGCCAGCAGTCAATCGAACAGAGTCACAGATACGCAGTATTTT. Its translation: CASSQSNRVTDTQYF.

The rearrangement uses TRBV6-4 and TRBJ2-3; 7 bases align to TRBD2. Losses at the gene ends were 4 bases for V and 3 bases for J; bases not matched to a gene: 7. The CDR3 contains 15 residues. The germline V gene encodes CDR1 MRHNA and CDR2 SNTAGT. The CDR3 nucleotides are TGTGCCAGCAGTGTTGGGGGGGGAGGTACAGATACGCAGTATTTT. It is translated as CASSVGGGGTDTQYF.